The entry below describes one TCR beta chain. Terminally differentiated effector memory CD45RA+ cells were left out of the naive CD8 fraction, which was CD45RO-negative and positively selected for CCR7. Donors, without exception, were Caucasian adults residing in Nashville, Tennessee. The sample comes from a study of shared clonotypes between healthy human individuals. Study at large: CD4 naive cells filled three plates per donor, CD4 memory three, CD8 naive two and CD8 memory one.

The authors loaded around 220 ng DNA, approximately 30,000 T cell genomes, into sorted-subset replicate PCRs. TCRdb keeps only in-frame clones here, not all; method: immunoSEQ multiplex PCR. The sample carries 630,000 or so clones, about 98% recorded once. Germline V CDR1 and CDR2: SGHRS, YFSETQ. Trimming removed 2 bases at V and 1 base at J, with 12 bases between. The CDR3 totals 15 residues. This sequence was found in a man aged 25 to 45 in good health. The sequenced sample consisted of naive CD8+ T cells sorted from blood. The J gene is TRBJ1-2, the V gene TRBV5-1; unclear D gene. The chain's CDR3 is CASSFQDGINYGYTF. For the CDR3, the DNA is TGCGCCAGCAGCTTCCAGGACGGTATTAACTATGGCTACACCTTC. The full variable domain, with the rest looked up from reference TRBV5-1 and TRBJ1-2, is KAGVTQTPRYLIKTRGQQVTLSCSPISGHRSVSWYQQTPGQGLQFLFEYFSETQRNKGNFPGRFSGRQFSNSRSEMNVSTLELGDSALYLCASSFQDGINYGYTFGSGTRLTVV.